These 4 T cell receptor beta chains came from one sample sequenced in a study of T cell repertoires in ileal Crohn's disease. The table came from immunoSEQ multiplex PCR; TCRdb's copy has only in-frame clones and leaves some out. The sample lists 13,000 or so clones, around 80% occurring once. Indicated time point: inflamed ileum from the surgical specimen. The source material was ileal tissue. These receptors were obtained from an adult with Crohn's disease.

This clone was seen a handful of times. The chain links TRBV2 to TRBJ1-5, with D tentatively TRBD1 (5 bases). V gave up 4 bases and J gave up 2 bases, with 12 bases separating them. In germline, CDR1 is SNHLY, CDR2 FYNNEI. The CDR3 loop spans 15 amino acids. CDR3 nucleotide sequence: TGTGCCAGCAGTGGGGACCCGGCGGGCAATCAGCCCCAGCATTTT. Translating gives CASSGDPAGNQPQHF.

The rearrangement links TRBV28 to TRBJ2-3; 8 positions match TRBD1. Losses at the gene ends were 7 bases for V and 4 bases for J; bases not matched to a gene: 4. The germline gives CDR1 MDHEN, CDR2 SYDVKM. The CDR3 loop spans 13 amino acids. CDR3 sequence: CASNRQGPDTQYF. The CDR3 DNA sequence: TGTGCCAGCAACCGACAGGGGCCAGATACGCAGTATTTT.

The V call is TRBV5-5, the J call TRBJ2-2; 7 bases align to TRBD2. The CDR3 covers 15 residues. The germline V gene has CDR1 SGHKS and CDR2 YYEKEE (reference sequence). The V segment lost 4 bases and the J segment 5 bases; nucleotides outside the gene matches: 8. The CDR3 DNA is TGTGCCAGCAGCCGTAGCGGGTCGGTTACCGGGGAGCTGTTTTTT. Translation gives CASSRSGSVTGELFF.

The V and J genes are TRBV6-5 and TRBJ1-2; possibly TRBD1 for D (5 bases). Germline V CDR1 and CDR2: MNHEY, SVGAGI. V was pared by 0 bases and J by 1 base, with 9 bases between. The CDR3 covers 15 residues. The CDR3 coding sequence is TGTGCCAGCAGTTACTCCCGGGACCTTAACTATGGCTACACCTTC. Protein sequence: CASSYSRDLNYGYTF.